Here is one T cell receptor (beta chain) with its context. It has no known antigen specificity. No base qualities exist here, and no much larger clone lies one base off it. The TCR beta CDR3 regions were amplified from the RNA transcripts. The first round of RT-PCR for the TCR CDR3 was performed with the HTBI primer set and the Qiagen OneStep RT-PCR kit. A second multiplex PCR round built the libraries, followed by size selection and purification. Libraries were sequenced paired-end with 100 bp reads on an Illumina HiSeq2000. The authors' analysis ran thus. Raw data were processed with SOAPnuke, discarding reads with adapters, uncalled bases, mean Phred below 15, or no exact constant-primer or identifier match. High-quality paired reads were merged using COPE v1.2.5, and each unique nucleotide sequence was defined as a clonotype. Clonotypes were aligned to IMGT TRBV, TRBD and TRBJ reference segments using MiTCR v1.1. Only V-J combinations with frequency above 0.0001, covering about 99% of repertoires, were analysed. A TCS score was defined as the ratio between F50 (clonal expansion) and ExV (chaos), using BLOSUM62-based TCRdist between CDR3 peptides within each V-J. Welch's t-statistics and random forest reduced roughly 500 V-J features to around 14, which were used in a naive Bayes classifier (R e1071). TCRdb ran its own pipeline on the public reads, namely fastp trimming at Q25 and MiXCR clone calling, and kept in-frame beta chains. For every CDR3 protein sequence, its rows merge into one entry that carries the most common genes and DNA. These V and J calls are TCRdb output, not the study's own analysis. Recorded for this sample are about 530,000 distinct CDR3 sequences; 15% to 20% of them occurred a single time. Around 17% of the sample belongs to the ten largest clones.

Moderately to severely active disease, a Clinical Activity Score of at least 3, a NOSPECS grade of at least 4, and a duration under 3 months were present in ophthalmopathy patients. The study excluded patients with uncontrolled infections, other autoimmune diseases, pregnancy or lactation. Diagnoses were based on clinical symptoms, serum thyroxine and TRAb, thyroid ultrasound and orbital computed tomography. PBMCs were isolated from 7.5 to 10 ml of fresh peripheral blood by Ficoll-Paque density gradient centrifugation. Trizol reagent was used to extract total RNA, and RNA quality was then checked on an Agilent 2100 Bioanalyzer. From the cysteine up to the phenylalanine, the CDR3 has a length of 14 residues. Just the 42-base CDR3 DNA is kept, in frame starting at base 1. From the germline V gene, CDR1 is SGHTA and CDR2 is FQGNSA. V is cut by 5 bases and J by 6 bases, and the space between the germline ends is 16 bases.

This sample was taken from a study of T cells in Graves' hyperthyroidism and ophthalmopathy (dated by TCRdb to the late 2010s). Describing the broader study: Peripheral blood samples were taken at initial diagnosis, before any treatment was given. Whether ophthalmopathy could be predicted prospectively was tested in an independent validation cohort made up of about 18 hyperthyroidism patients plus 17 patients who later progressed to ophthalmopathy. In addition, the study compared T-cell repertoires in thyroid tissue and in blood from several Graves' hyperthyroidism patients. The roughly 94 discovery patients were randomly split 7:3 into training and test sets. To identify TCR V-J signatures that set the groups apart, the researchers used a discovery cohort of more than 95 patients, made up of around 42 with Graves' ophthalmopathy and 57 with stable Graves' hyperthyroidism. Following sampling, methimazole starting at 30 mg daily was given to hyperthyroidism patients, and high-dose intravenous methylprednisolone was given to ophthalmopathy patients. The paper reports TCR Vbeta CDR3 sequencing of approximately 130 peripheral blood samples: 40 to 45 ophthalmopathy, under 80 hyperthyroidism and around 17 progressor patients.

General findings and caveats noted by the study authors: In validation, the model predicted progression to ophthalmopathy a median of about 6.8 months before onset, with approximately 70% sensitivity and nearly 75% specificity. A model built on a 13 V-J signature distinguished ophthalmopathy from stable hyperthyroidism, reaching 87.88% sensitivity and approximately 81% specificity in cross-validation and 80%/75% in testing. Most expanded thyroid clonotypes (frequency above 0.001) were also detected in blood, a finding suggesting that blood repertoires may reflect thyroid immune responses. No statistical method was used to set the sample size in advance, and investigators knew the group allocation.

Rearrangement joined TRBV7-2 to TRBJ2-5; the D gene is unclear. The source of this sequence is a woman aged 18-29 years with Graves' ophthalmopathy. The specimen was blood. The CDR3 here reads CASSNGPRVKTQYF. The base sequence is TGTGCCAGCAGCAACGGGCCTCGGGTCAAGACCCAGTACTTC. The CDR3 plus the reference TRBV7-2 and TRBJ2-5 genes for the other parts give the full variable domain: GAGVSQSPSNKVTEKGKDVELRCDPISGHTALYWYRQSLGQGLEFLIYFQGNSAPDKSGLPSDRFSAERTGGSVSTLTIQRTQQEDSAVYLCASSNGPRVKTQYFGPGTRLLVL.